These T cell receptor beta chains were read from a single sample in a study of T cells in tuberculosis. Produced via immunoSEQ multiplex PCR; TCRdb's table is partial and in-frame only. This sample yields 25,000 to 35,000 clones, of which around 90% are seen a single time; roughly 6.1% belongs to the top ten. Sequencing input: PBMCs. These receptors were collected from a donor aged 10-35 years with latent tuberculosis or without tuberculosis infection. Both conserved end residues are part of each CDR3. A D gene is named only where the DNA matches it firmly. Expanded clones get a size class; other rows say once, few or many, or leave the size out.

d_call clone_size j_call v_call cdr3_length cdr3_nt cdr3_aa
TRBD1 - TRBJ2-3 TRBV5-1 14 TGCGCCAGCAGTTCGGGATCAGGGGGAGATACGCAGTATTTT CASSSGSGGDTQYF
TRBD1 - TRBJ1-2 TRBV28 12 TGTGCCAGCTTAACAGGGGACTATGGCTACACCTTC CASLTGDYGYTF
- - TRBJ1-1 TRBV11-1 16 TGTGCCAGCAGCTTAGAGATTGGCAGGGCGAACACTGAAGCTTTCTTT CASSLEIGRANTEAFF
- once TRBJ2-5 TRBV27 18 TGTGCCAGCAGTCAGATACGAAGCCGGACTCGACACCAAGAGACCCAGTACTTC CASSQIRSRTRHQETQYF
TRBD1 - TRBJ1-1 TRBV5-1 13 TGCGCCAGCAGCTTAGGGGGCGGCACTGAAGCTTTCTTT CASSLGGGTEAFF
TRBD1 - TRBJ1-2 TRBV11-2 17 TGTGCCAGCAGAACGATTCGAGGGGACAGGGAGTACTATGGCTACACCTTC CASRTIRGDREYYGYTF
- - TRBJ2-1 TRBV5-3 15 TGTGCCAGAAGCTTTTTGGACAGGGAGGGCAATGAGCAGTTCTTC CARSFLDREGNEQFF
- - TRBJ1-1 TRBV5-1 14 TGCGCCAGCAGCTTGGCCGGGGGGAACACTGAAGCTTTCTTT CASSLAGGNTEAFF
- - TRBJ1-2 TRBV11-3 15 TGTGCCAGCAGCCTCCGCGGGGCAGGGAACTATGGCTACACCTTC CASSLRGAGNYGYTF
TRBD1 - TRBJ1-2 TRBV27 16 TGTGCCAGCATGCCGGGAACCCTCGGGACAGGGTATGGCTACACCTTC CASMPGTLGTGYGYTF
- few TRBJ2-5 TRBV5-4 16 TGTGCCAGCAGCCCATGGGCGGGACCCGGCCGAGAGACCCAGTACTTC CASSPWAGPGRETQYF
TRBD1 - TRBJ2-4 TRBV5-6 15 TGTGCCAGCAGCTTGGTTCCAGGGGGCAAAAACATTCAGTACTTC CASSLVPGGKNIQYF
- - TRBJ1-1 TRBV6-1 15 TGTGCCAGCCCCAAGGATACAGGCTCGAACACTGAAGCTTTCTTT CASPKDTGSNTEAFF
- - TRBJ1-5 TRBV7-8 13 TGTGCCAGCAGCTTAATGGCCCATCAGCCCCAGCATTTT CASSLMAHQPQHF
TRBD1 - TRBJ2-7 TRBV7-9 14 TGTGCCAGCAGCCTCGGACAGGGGGCGTACGAGCAGTACTTC CASSLGQGAYEQYF
TRBD2 few TRBJ2-7 TRBV5-1 13 TGCGCCAGCTCTGCGGGGGGACTCGACGAGCAGTACTTC CASSAGGLDEQYF
- - TRBJ1-4 TRBV20-1 11 TGCAGTGCTAGACAGGAGGAGGAACTGTTTTTT CSARQEEELFF
TRBD1 - TRBJ2-5 TRBV19 15 TGTGCCAGCCAAATCGGACAGGGGGCGAAAGAGACCCAGTACTTC CASQIGQGAKETQYF
- - TRBJ2-2 TRBV5-6 17 TGTGCCAGCAGCTCGAAAAGTTCCCCCACAAACACCGGGGAGCTGTTTTTT CASSSKSSPTNTGELFF
- - TRBJ1-4 TRBV25-1 14 TGTGCCAGCAGTGAATGGGGGGGGAGAGAAAAACTGTTTTTT CASSEWGGREKLFF
TRBD2 - TRBJ2-3 TRBV7-3 13 TGTGCCAGCTCCCAGGGAGGGGCAGATACGCAGTATTTT CASSQGGADTQYF
- - TRBJ1-6 TRBV5-1 16 TGCGCCAGCAGCTTGGCCGAGGGCGGCCCAAGTTCACCCCTCCACTTT CASSLAEGGPSSPLHF
- - TRBJ2-7 TRBV4-3 15 TGCGCCAGCAGCCAAGAAAGGGGTCGAGTCTACGAGCAGTACTTC CASSQERGRVYEQYF
TRBD1 - TRBJ2-2 TRBV5-1 16 TGCGCCAGCAGCACGATCAGACAGGGGTTTTCCGGGGAGCTGTTTTTT CASSTIRQGFSGELFF
TRBD1 - TRBJ1-4 TRBV2 15 TGTGCCAGCAGTCCCGGACAGGGGGGAAATGAAAAACTGTTTTTT CASSPGQGGNEKLFF
- once TRBJ1-2 TRBV2 14 TGTGCCAGCAGTGAACGGACAGCCAGCTATGGCTACACCTTC CASSERTASYGYTF
TRBD1 - TRBJ1-5 TRBV6-6 14 TGTGCCAGCAGACCGGACAGGGGCGGGCAGCCCCAGCATTTT CASRPDRGGQPQHF
TRBD1 - TRBJ1-6 TRBV5-1 15 TGCGCCAGCAGCTTGGCAGGGGGCGCGGGTTCACCCCTCCACTTT CASSLAGGAGSPLHF
- - TRBJ1-1 TRBV18 18 TGTGCCAGCTCACCACGAATTGGGACTGCCGACTTAAGGACTGAAGCTTTCTTT CASSPRIGTADLRTEAFF
- medium-sized TRBJ2-3 TRBV9 12 TGTGCCAGCAGCCCCCACGGGGATACGCAGTATTTT CASSPHGDTQYF
- few TRBJ2-7 TRBV11-2 13 TGTGCCAGCAGGCCCATCGGCTCCTACGAGCAGTACTTC CASRPIGSYEQYF
- once TRBJ1-5 TRBV15 15 TGTGCCACCAGCAGAGCACCGGCGGCCAATCAGCCCCAGCATTTT CATSRAPAANQPQHF
TRBD2 - TRBJ2-2 TRBV10-1 18 TGCGCCAGCAGAACCGGGACTAGCGGGGGGGCAAAATCCGGGGAGCTGTTTTTT CASRTGTSGGAKSGELFF
TRBD1 - TRBJ1-2 TRBV7-8 17 TGTGCCAGCAGCCTTCCTGGACAGGCCCAACTTAACTATGGCTACACCTTC CASSLPGQAQLNYGYTF
- - TRBJ1-1 TRBV5-5 15 TGTGCCAGCAGCTTTTTTATCACAGGACTACCCGAAGCTTTCTTT CASSFFITGLPEAFF
TRBD1 - TRBJ2-7 TRBV28 16 TGTGCCAGCAGACCCTCCACTTACAGGGGGCCCTACGAGCAGTACTTC CASRPSTYRGPYEQYF
TRBD2 - TRBJ2-3 TRBV27 19 TGTGCCAGCAGTTTATCGGGACTAGCGGGTAGAGGCCACACAGATACGCAGTATTTT CASSLSGLAGRGHTDTQYF
TRBD2 - TRBJ2-1 TRBV5-1 14 TGCGCCAGCAGCTTGGCAGTAGCGGGGGGATTACAGTTCTTC CASSLAVAGGLQFF
TRBD2 - TRBJ2-3 TRBV18 16 TGTGCCAGCTCGCCCCGGACTAGCACAAGCACAGATACGCAGTATTTT CASSPRTSTSTDTQYF
TRBD1 - TRBJ2-7 TRBV27 15 TGTGCCAGCAGTTTTGCGACAGGGGCAGACTACGAGCAGTACTTC CASSFATGADYEQYF
- - TRBJ2-7 TRBV18 14 TGTGCCAGCTCACCGCCGGGAAACACCTACGAGCAGTACTTC CASSPPGNTYEQYF